Listed here are 4 T cell receptor beta chains from one sample, sequenced in a study of CD4+ T cells in melanoma. Data came from immunoSEQ multiplex PCR; TCRdb stores just in-frame clones and leaves some out. The sample lists roughly 10,000 clones, about 60% occurring once. Sequencing was performed on cells from a culture (not recorded whether cultured in vitro). Source of these receptors: a human donor with melanoma.

The chain couples TRBV11-1 to TRBJ2-7; 7 bases are shared with TRBD1. Germline values: CDR1 SGHAT, CDR2 FQDESV (reference sequence). The CDR3 is 15 amino acids. Germline trimming cut 4 bases from V and 6 bases from J; bases unmatched to any gene: 12. CDR3 loop: CASSSWDRPPGEQYF. The DNA for the CDR3 is TGTGCCAGCAGCTCCTGGGACAGACCTCCGGGCGAGCAGTACTTC.

This clone was picked up a small number of times. The chain has TRBV14 and TRBJ1-1; TRBD1 is a possible D gene (5 bases). The V gene lost 1 base and the J gene lost 4 bases, with 7 bases spanning the gap. This CDR3 spans 13 amino acids. Per the germline V gene, CDR1 is SGHDN and CDR2 is FVKESK. As DNA, the CDR3 is TGTGCCAGCAGCCAAGGGGGGAGCACTGAAGCTTTCTTT. Protein sequence: CASSQGGSTEAFF.

This clone came up a few times. V and J are TRBV29-1 and TRBJ1-3; D is undetermined. Germline V gene lookup returns CDR1 SQVTM and CDR2 ANQGSEA. The CDR3 length is 12 residues. V was trimmed by 5 bases and J by 0 bases, leaving 5 bases between them. The CDR3 is CSVRSSGNTIYF. For the CDR3, the DNA is TGCAGCGTTCGGAGCTCTGGAAACACCATATATTTT.

J is TRBJ1-2 and V is TRBV7-9, with a possible D match to TRBD1 (5 bases). The CDR3 has 12 residues. Germline CDR1 SEHNR, CDR2 FQNEAQ (reference sequence). The V end lost 6 bases, the J end lost 3 bases, and 8 bases lay between the germline ends. In DNA, the CDR3 is TGTGCCAGCAGGGGGCTGGACTATGGCTACACCTTC. Its translation: CASRGLDYGYTF. The whole variable domain, filled in from reference TRBV7-9 and TRBJ1-2, reads DTGVSQNPRHKITKRGQNVTFRCDPISEHNRLYWYRQTLGQGPEFLTYFQNEAQLEKSRLLSDRFSAERPKGSFSTLEIQRTEQGDSAMYLCASRGLDYGYTFGSGTRLTVV.